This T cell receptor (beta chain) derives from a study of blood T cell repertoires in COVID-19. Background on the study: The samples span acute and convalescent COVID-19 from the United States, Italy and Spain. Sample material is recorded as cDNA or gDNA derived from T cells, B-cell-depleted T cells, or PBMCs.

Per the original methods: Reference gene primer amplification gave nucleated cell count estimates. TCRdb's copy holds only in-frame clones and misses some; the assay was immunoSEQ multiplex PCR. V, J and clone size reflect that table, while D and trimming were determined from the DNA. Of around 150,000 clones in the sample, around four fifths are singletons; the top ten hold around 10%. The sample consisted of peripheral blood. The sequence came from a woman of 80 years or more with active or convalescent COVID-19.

This CDR3 reads CASEEHGGEKLFF. The CDR3 bases are TGTGCCAGCGAAGAGCACGGAGGGGAAAAACTGTTTTTT. V is TRBV12-3 or TRBV12-4 and J is TRBJ1-4; no definite D call. Trimming removed 8 bases from V and 8 bases from J, with 15 bases in between. This CDR3 is 13 amino acids long.